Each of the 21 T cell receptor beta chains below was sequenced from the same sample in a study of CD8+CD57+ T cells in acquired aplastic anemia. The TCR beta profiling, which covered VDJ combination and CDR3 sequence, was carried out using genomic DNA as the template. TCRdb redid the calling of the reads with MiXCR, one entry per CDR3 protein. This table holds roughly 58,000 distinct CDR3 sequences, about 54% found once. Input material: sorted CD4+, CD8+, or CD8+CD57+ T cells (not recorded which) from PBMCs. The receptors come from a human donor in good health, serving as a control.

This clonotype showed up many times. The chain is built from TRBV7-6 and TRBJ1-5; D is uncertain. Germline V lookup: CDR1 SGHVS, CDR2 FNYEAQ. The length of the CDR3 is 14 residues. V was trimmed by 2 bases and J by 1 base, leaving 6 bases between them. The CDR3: CASSLRQSNQPQHF. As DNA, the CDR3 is TGTGCCAGCAGCTTACGGCAGAGCAATCAGCCCCAGCATTTT.

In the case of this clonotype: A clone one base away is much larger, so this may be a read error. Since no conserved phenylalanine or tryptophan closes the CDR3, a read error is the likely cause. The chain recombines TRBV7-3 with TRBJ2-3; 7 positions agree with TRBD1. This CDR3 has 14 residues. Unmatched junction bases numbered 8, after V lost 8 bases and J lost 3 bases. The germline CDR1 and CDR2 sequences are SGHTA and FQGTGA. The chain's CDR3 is CASSQKTGTDTQYS. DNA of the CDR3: TGTGCCAGCTCACAAAAGACAGGGACAGATACGCAGTATTCT.

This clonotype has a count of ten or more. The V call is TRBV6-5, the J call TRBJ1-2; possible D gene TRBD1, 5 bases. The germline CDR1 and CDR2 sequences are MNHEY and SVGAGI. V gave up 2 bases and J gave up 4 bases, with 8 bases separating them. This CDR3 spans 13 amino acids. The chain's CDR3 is CASSYEGTYGYTF. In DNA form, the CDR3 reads TGTGCCAGCAGTTACGAAGGGACCTATGGCTACACCTTC.

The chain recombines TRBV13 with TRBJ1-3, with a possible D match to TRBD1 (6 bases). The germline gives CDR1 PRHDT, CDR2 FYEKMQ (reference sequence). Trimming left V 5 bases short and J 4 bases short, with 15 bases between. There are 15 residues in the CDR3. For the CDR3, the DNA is TGTGCCAGCAGCCTGTCCGGGACAAACGGAAACACCATATATTTT. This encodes CASSLSGTNGNTIYF.

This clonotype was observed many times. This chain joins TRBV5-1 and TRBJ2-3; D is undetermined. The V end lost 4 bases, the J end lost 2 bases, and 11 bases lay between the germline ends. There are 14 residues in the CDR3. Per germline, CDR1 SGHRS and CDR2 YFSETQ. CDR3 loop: CASSPAVITDTQYF. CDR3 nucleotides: TGCGCCAGCAGCCCCGCGGTGATCACAGATACGCAGTATTTT. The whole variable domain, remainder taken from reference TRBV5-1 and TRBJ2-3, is KAGVTQTPRYLIKTRGQQVTLSCSPISGHRSVSWYQQTPGQGLQFLFEYFSETQRNKGNFPGRFSGRQFSNSRSEMNVSTLELGDSALYLCASSPAVITDTQYFGPGTRLTVL.

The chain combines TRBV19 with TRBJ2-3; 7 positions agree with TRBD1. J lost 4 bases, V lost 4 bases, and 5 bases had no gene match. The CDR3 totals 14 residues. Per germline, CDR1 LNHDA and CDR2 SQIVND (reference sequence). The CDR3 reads CASSTLGTADTQYF. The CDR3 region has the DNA TGTGCCAGTAGTACACTAGGGACAGCAGATACGCAGTATTTT. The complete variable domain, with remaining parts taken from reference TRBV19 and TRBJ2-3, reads DGGITQSPKYLFRKEGQNVTLSCEQNLNHDAMYWYRQDPGQGLRLIYYSQIVNDFQKGDIAEGYSVSREKKESFPLTVTSAQKNPTAFYLCASSTLGTADTQYFGPGTRLTVL.

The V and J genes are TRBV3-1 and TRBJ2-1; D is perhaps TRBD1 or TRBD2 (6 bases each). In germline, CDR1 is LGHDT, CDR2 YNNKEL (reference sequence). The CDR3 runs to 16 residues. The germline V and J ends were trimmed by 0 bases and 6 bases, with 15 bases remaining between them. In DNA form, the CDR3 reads TGTGCCAGCAGCCAAGATCTCACAGGGAGGTTCAATGAGCAGTTCTTC. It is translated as CASSQDLTGRFNEQFF.

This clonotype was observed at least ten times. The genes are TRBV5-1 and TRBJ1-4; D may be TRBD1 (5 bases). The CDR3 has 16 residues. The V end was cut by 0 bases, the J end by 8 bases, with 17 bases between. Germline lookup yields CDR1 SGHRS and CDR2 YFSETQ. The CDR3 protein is CASSLEVGGSVEKLFF. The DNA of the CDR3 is TGCGCCAGCAGCTTGGAAGTGGGGGGAAGTGTGGAAAAACTGTTTTTT.

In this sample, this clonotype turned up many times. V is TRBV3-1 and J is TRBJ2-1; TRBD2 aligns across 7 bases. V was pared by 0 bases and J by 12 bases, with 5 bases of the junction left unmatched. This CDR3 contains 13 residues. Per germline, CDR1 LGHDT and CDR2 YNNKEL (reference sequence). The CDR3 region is CASSQDASGTQFF. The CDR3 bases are TGTGCCAGCAGCCAAGATGCAAGCGGGACGCAGTTCTTC.

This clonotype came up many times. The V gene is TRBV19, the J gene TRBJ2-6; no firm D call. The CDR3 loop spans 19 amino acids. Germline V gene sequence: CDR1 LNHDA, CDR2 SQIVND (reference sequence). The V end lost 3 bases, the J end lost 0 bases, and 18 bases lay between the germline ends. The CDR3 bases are TGTGCCAGTAGTATGCAGGTTTATAACCTCCTCTCTGGGGCCAACGTCCTGACTTTC. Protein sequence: CASSMQVYNLLSGANVLTF.

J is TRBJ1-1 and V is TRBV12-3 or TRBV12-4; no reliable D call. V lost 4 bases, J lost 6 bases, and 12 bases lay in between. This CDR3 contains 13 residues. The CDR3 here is CASSYSIDAEAFF. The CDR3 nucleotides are TGTGCCAGCAGTTACTCGATCGACGCTGAAGCTTTCTTT.

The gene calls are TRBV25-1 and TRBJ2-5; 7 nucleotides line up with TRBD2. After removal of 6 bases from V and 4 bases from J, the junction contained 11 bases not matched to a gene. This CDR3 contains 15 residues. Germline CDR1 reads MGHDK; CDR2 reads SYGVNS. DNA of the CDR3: TGTGCCAGCAGCGTTGGGACTATCGGACTAGAGACCCAGTACTTC. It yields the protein CASSVGTIGLETQYF. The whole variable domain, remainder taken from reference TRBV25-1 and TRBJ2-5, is EADIYQTPRYLVIGTGKKITLECSQTMGHDKMYWYQQDPGMELHLIHYSYGVNSTEKGDLSSESTVSRIRTEHFPLTLESARPSHTSQYLCASSVGTIGLETQYFGPGTRLLVL.

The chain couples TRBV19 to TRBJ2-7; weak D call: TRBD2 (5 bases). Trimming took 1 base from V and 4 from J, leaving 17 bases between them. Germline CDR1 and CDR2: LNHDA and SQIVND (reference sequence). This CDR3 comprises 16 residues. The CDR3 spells CASSIGWTAGRYEQYF. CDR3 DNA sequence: TGTGCCAGTAGTATAGGTTGGACTGCCGGAAGGTACGAGCAGTACTTC.

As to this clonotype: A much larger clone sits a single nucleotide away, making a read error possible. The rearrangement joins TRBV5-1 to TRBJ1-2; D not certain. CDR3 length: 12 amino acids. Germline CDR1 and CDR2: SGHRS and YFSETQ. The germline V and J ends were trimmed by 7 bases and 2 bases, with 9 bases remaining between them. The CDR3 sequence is CASRIQNYGYTF. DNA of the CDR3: TGCGCCAGCCGGATCCAAAACTATGGCTACACCTTC.

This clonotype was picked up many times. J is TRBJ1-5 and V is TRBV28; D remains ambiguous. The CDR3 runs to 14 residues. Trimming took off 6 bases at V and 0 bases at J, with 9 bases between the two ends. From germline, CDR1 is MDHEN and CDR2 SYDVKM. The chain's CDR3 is CASRLPSSNQPQHF. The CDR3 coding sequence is TGTGCCAGCAGATTGCCGTCTAGCAATCAGCCCCAGCATTTT.

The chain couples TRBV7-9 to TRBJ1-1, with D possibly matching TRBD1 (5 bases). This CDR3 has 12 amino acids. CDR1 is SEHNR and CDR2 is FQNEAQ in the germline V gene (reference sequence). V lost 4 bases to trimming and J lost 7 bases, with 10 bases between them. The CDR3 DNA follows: TGTGCCAGCAGCTCGGGGGGGAATGAAGCTTTCTTT. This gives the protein CASSSGGNEAFF.

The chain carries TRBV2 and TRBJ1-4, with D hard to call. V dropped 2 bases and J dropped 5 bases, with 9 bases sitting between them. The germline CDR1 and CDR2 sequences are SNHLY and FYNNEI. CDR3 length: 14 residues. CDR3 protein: CASSETRLNEKLFF. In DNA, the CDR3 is TGTGCCAGCAGTGAAACGCGTCTCAATGAAAAACTGTTTTTT.

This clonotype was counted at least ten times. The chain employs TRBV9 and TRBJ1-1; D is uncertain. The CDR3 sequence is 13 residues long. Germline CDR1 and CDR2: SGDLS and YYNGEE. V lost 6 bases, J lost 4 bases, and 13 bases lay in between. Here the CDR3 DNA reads TGTGCCAGCAAAGTAGAGGGTTCCACTGAAGCTTTCTTT. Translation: CASKVEGSTEAFF.

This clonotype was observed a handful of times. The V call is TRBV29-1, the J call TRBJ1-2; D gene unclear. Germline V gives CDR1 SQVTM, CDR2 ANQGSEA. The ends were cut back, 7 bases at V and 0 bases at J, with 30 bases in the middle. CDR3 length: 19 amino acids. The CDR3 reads CSAPFRVAIFLCANYGYTF. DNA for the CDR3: TGCAGCGCCCCTTTTAGAGTGGCTATATTCTTATGTGCTAACTATGGCTACACCTTC.

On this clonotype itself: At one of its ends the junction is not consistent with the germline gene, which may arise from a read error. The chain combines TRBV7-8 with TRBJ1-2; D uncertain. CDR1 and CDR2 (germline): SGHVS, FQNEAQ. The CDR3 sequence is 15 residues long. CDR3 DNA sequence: TGTGCCAGCGGCTTAGCGCTCGAGGGTTCGGGAGGCTACACCTTC. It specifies CASGLALEGSGGYTF.

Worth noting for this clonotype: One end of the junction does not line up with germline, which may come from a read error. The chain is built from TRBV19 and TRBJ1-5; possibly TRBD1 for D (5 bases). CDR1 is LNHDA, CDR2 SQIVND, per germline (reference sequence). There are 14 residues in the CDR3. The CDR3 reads CASQGGYSNQPQHF. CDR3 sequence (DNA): TGCGCCAGTCAGGGAGGGTATAGCAATCAGCCCCAGCATTTT.